This entry lists 17 T cell receptor beta chains sequenced from one sample in a study of T cells after posttransplantation cyclophosphamide. Measured with immunoSEQ multiplex PCR; TCRdb has only the in-frame clones, and not every one. Of about 18,000 clones in the sample, over 80% are singletons; the top ten hold over 8%. The sequenced material came from memory CD4+ T cells sorted from blood. Receptors originate from a man aged 30 to 45 in good health and a related stem cell transplant donor.

The chain couples TRBV5-1 to TRBJ1-2; unclear D gene. The length of the CDR3 is 15 residues. Trimming removed 0 bases at V and 3 bases at J, with 12 bases between. Per germline, CDR1 SGHRS and CDR2 YFSETQ. In nucleotides, the CDR3 is TGCGCCAGCAGCTTGGAGGAGGGTTTACACTATGGCTACACCTTC. Translation gives CASSLEEGLHYGYTF.

J is TRBJ2-2 and V is TRBV11-3; 8 positions match TRBD1. This CDR3 contains 15 residues. Germline CDR1 SGHNT, CDR2 YENEEA. V was clipped by 1 base and J by 7 bases; unmatched bases: 5. The CDR3 spells CASSLAGGFGGELFF. CDR3 nucleotide sequence: TGTGCCAGCAGCTTAGCAGGGGGCTTTGGCGGGGAGCTGTTTTTT.

The table lists this clone with a count of one. V and J are TRBV6-6 and TRBJ1-6, with D possibly matching TRBD1 (5 bases). Trimming removed 2 bases from V and 4 bases from J, with 6 bases in between. The CDR3 extends over 14 amino acids. Germline-derived CDR1 and CDR2 are MNHNY and SVGAGI (reference sequence). The CDR3 here is CASSYRGYNSPLHF. CDR3 sequence (DNA): TGTGCCAGCAGTTACAGGGGTTATAATTCACCCCTCCACTTT.

This chain links TRBV28 with TRBJ1-2, with 7 bases matching TRBD1. Germline CDR1 is MDHEN and CDR2 is SYDVKM. V shed 5 bases, J shed 5 bases, and the junction held 8 bases outside the gene matches. The CDR3 totals 14 residues. Here the CDR3 DNA reads TGTGCCAGCAGTCCCAGGGGGGAGGCATATGGCTACACCTTC. It is translated as CASSPRGEAYGYTF.

The rearrangement links TRBV7-2 to TRBJ1-2; D is unclear. Germline V gene sequence: CDR1 SGHTA, CDR2 FQGNSA. The V end lost 5 bases, the J end lost 4 bases, and 11 bases lay between the germline ends. The CDR3 has 13 amino acids. Here the CDR3 DNA reads TGTGCCAGCAGCCCCGGGGTAGCCTATGGCTACACCTTC. Its protein product is CASSPGVAYGYTF.

For the CDR3, the DNA is TGCGCCAGCAGTGAAGGGAATTACGGGAGGGACACTGAAGCTTTCTTT. As protein: CASSEGNYGRDTEAFF. The chain couples TRBV10-2 to TRBJ1-1; D unclear. This CDR3 region has 16 residues. Germline lookup yields CDR1 WSHSY and CDR2 SAAADI. V lost 3 bases and J 3 bases, leaving 17 bases between the germline ends.

V is TRBV5-6 and J is TRBJ2-3; 8 nucleotides agree with TRBD2. J was trimmed by 0 bases and V by 5 bases; bases with no gene match: 5. The CDR3 runs 15 residues. Germline V gene lookup returns CDR1 SGHDT and CDR2 YYEEEE. DNA for the CDR3: TGTGCCAGCAGTTGGACTAGCACTAGCACAGATACGCAGTATTTT. This sequence encodes CASSWTSTSTDTQYF.

By share of the sample, this clone is medium-sized. The chain uses TRBV19 and TRBJ1-2, with TRBD1 matching 11 bases. The CDR3 totals 15 residues. After removal of 5 bases from V and 8 bases from J, the junction contained 10 bases not matched to a gene. The germline CDR1 and CDR2 sequences are LNHDA and SQIVND (reference sequence). The CDR3 region is CASSSSGTGGRGYTF. Here the CDR3 DNA reads TGTGCCAGTAGTTCCTCCGGGACAGGGGGAAGGGGCTACACCTTC.

The V and J genes are TRBV5-4 and TRBJ2-2, with 10 bases aligning to TRBD2. The trim removed 4 bases at V and 4 bases at J, leaving 7 bases unmatched. CDR1 SGHNT and CDR2 YYREEE come from the germline V gene (reference sequence). CDR3 length: 16 amino acids. The DNA of the CDR3 is TGTGCCAGCAGCCAGCTAGCGGGGGCGATCACCGGGGAGCTGTTTTTT. Its protein is CASSQLAGAITGELFF.

This clone has only a few counts. The chain has TRBV19 and TRBJ1-1; 9 bases are a match to TRBD1. The ends lost 6 bases at V and 5 bases at J; junction bases unmatched: 7. Germline V CDR1 and CDR2: LNHDA, SQIVND (reference sequence). The CDR3 sequence is 14 residues long. The DNA for the CDR3 is TGTGCCAGTAGCACCGGGACAGGGAAGACTGAAGCTTTCTTT. This gives the protein CASSTGTGKTEAFF.

The rearrangement joins TRBV7-8 to TRBJ2-7; D may be TRBD1 (5 bases). Germline V gene data show CDR1 as SGHVS and CDR2 as FQNEAQ. V dropped 6 bases and J dropped 4 bases, with 13 bases sitting between them. The CDR3 runs to 13 residues. CDR3 DNA: TGTGCCAGCAGTCGGACAACGCTGTACGAGCAGTACTTC. It codes for CASSRTTLYEQYF.

This clone was counted between two and nine times. Other DNA sequences in this sample translate to the same CDR3. The chain recombines TRBV29-1 with TRBJ2-7; TRBD1 aligns across 9 bases. This CDR3 region has 12 residues. Trimming cost V 6 bases and J 2 bases; bases outside gene matches: 2. From germline, CDR1 is SQVTM and CDR2 ANQGSEA. The CDR3 loop is CSVGTGPYEQYF. CDR3 nucleotides: TGCAGCGTGGGGACAGGGCCCTACGAGCAGTACTTC.

Here the CDR3 reads CASRIDGGTSYNEQFF. Here the CDR3 DNA reads TGTGCCAGCAGAATCGACGGAGGTACCTCCTACAATGAGCAGTTCTTC. The rearrangement joins TRBV2 to TRBJ2-1, with D possibly matching TRBD2 (5 bases). There are 16 residues in the CDR3. Germline V CDR1 and CDR2: SNHLY, FYNNEI. Trimming took off 6 bases at V and 0 bases at J, with 15 bases between the two ends.

The genes are TRBV5-6 and TRBJ2-3, with TRBD1 as a possible D gene (6 bases). The germline gives CDR1 SGHDT, CDR2 YYEEEE. This CDR3 region has 15 residues. V was pared by 1 base and J by 2 bases, with 11 bases between. CDR3 DNA sequence: TGTGCCAGCAGCTTGATGAGGGACAACACAGATACGCAGTATTTT. Its translation: CASSLMRDNTDTQYF. The whole variable domain, remainder taken from reference TRBV5-6 and TRBJ2-3, is DAGVTQSPTHLIKTRGQQVTLRCSPKSGHDTVSWYQQALGQGPQFIFQYYEEEERQRGNFPDRFSGHQFPNYSSELNVNALLLGDSALYLCASSLMRDNTDTQYFGPGTRLTVL.

V usage is TRBV11-1 and J usage is TRBJ2-6, with D unclear. V was clipped by 1 base and J by 0 bases, with 10 bases between them. The CDR3 extends over 17 amino acids. The germline V gene has CDR1 SGHAT and CDR2 FQDESV (reference sequence). The CDR3 nucleotides are TGTGCCAGCAGCTTAGGGGCGCAGAGCTCTGGGGCCAACGTCCTGACTTTC. Translation gives CASSLGAQSSGANVLTF.

The chain recombines TRBV6-5 with TRBJ2-7, with 8 bases lining up with TRBD2. Germline CDR1 reads MNHEY; CDR2 reads SVGAGI. With V trimmed by 0 bases and J by 4 bases, 8 bases remained unmatched. The CDR3 extends over 16 amino acids. This CDR3 is CASSYSVWRGVYEQYF. CDR3 bases: TGTGCCAGCAGTTACTCGGTTTGGCGGGGGGTTTACGAGCAGTACTTC.

The genes are TRBV11-2 and TRBJ1-1; D is unresolved. Between the trimmed V and J ends, which lost 5 bases and 4 bases, there was a span of 14 bases. In germline, CDR1 is SGHAT, CDR2 FQNNGV. The CDR3 runs 14 residues. The DNA for the CDR3 is TGTGCCAGCAGCCGGGGAGGGAGGAGCACTGAAGCTTTCTTT. It codes for CASSRGGRSTEAFF.